This TCR beta chain was recorded in a study of T-cell reconstitution after alpha-beta-depleted transplantation in children. The TCRbeta library was prepared with unique molecular identifiers. TCRdb re-analysed the PCR reads in MiXCR, keeping a single row per CDR3 protein. Altogether around 340,000 distinct CDR3 sequences are present, 10% to 15% being singletons, with the ten largest covering approximately 4.3%. Germline CDR1 reads LGHDT; CDR2 reads YNNKEL (reference sequence). The CDR3 consists of 14 residues. V lost 0 bases, J lost 1 base, and 6 bases lay in between. A few counts support this clonotype.

The sequence derives from a human donor who donated a stem cell graft to a child with Fanconi anemia. The chain uses TRBV3-1 and TRBJ2-5; D remains ambiguous. The sample in question was PBMCs, obtained from the stem cell graft. CDR3 sequence reads: CASSQEPVQETQYF. The CDR3 nucleotides are TGTGCCAGCAGCCAAGAGCCAGTCCAAGAGACCCAGTACTTC.